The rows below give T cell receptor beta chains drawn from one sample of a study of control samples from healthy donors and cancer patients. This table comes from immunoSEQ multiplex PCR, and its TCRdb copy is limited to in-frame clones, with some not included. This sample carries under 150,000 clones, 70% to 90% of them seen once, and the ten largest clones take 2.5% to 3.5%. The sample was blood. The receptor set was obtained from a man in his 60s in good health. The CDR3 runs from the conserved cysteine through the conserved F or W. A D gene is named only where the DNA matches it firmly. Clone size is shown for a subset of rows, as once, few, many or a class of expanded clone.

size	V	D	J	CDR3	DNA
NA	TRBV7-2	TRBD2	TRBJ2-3	CASSLRGARADTQYF	TGTGCCAGCAGCCTGCGGGGGGCCCGGGCAGATACGCAGTATTTT
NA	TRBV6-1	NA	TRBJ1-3	CASSEMNSRNTIYF	TGTGCCAGCAGTGAAATGAATAGCCGAAACACCATATATTTT
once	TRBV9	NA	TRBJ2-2	CASTGGYTNTGELFF	TGTGCCAGCACCGGGGGATATACGAACACCGGGGAGCTGTTTTTT
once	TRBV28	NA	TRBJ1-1	CASSLWEGANTEAFF	TGTGCCAGCAGTTTATGGGAAGGGGCGAACACTGAAGCTTTCTTT
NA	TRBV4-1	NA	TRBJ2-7	CASSQGPWTDSYEQYF	TGCGCCAGCAGCCAAGGACCTTGGACAGACTCCTACGAGCAGTACTTC
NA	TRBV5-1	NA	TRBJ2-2	CASSLLVTGAESGELFF	TGCGCCAGCAGCTTGTTGGTTACGGGGGCCGAATCCGGGGAGCTGTTTTTT
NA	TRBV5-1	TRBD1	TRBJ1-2	CASSLAGTAGYGYTF	TGCGCCAGCAGCTTGGCCGGGACAGCCGGATATGGCTACACCTTC
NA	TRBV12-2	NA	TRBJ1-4	CASRLGCQGGSPNEKLFF	TGTGCAAGTCGCTTAGGGTGTCAGGGGGGATCCCCTAATGAAAAACTGTTTTTT
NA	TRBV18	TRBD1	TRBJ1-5	CASSPAPTGASQPQHF	TGTGCCAGCTCACCAGCGCCTACAGGGGCCAGTCAGCCCCAGCATTTT
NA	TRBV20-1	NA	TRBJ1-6	CSASSSSGSPLHF	TGCAGTGCTAGTAGTTCATCGGGTTCACCCCTCCACTTT
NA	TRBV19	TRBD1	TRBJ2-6	CATGQGRIGANVLTF	TGTGCCACCGGACAGGGGAGAATTGGGGCCAACGTCCTGACTTTC
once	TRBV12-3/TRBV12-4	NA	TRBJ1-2	CASGPGVNYGYTF	TGTGCCAGCGGGCCGGGGGTTAACTATGGCTACACCTTC
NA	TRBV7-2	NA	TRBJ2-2	CASRGEGGFTGELFF	TGTGCCAGCAGGGGAGAGGGGGGATTCACCGGGGAGCTGTTTTTT
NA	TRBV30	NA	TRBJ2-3	CAWSIAGSVLDTQYF	TGTGCCTGGAGTATCGCGGGGTCGGTTTTGGATACGCAGTATTTT
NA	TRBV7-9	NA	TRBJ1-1	CASSTGWGTEAFF	TGTGCCAGCAGCACAGGCTGGGGTACTGAAGCTTTCTTT
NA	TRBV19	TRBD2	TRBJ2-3	CASSLAAGVTDTQYF	TGTGCCAGTAGCTTAGCGGCGGGGGTTACAGATACGCAGTATTTT
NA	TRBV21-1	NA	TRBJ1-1	CASGGTVNTEAFF	TGTGCCAGCGGAGGGACGGTGAACACTGAAGCTTTCTTT
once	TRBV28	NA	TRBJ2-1	CASERRGGYNEQFF	TGTGCCAGCGAGAGAAGGGGGGGCTACAATGAGCAGTTCTTC
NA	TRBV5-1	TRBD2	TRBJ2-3	CASSLGLAGSTDTQYF	TGCGCCAGCAGCCTCGGACTAGCGGGGAGCACAGATACGCAGTATTTT
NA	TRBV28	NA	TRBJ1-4	CASSLWGPTNEKLFF	TGTGCCAGCAGTTTGTGGGGGCCAACTAATGAAAAACTGTTTTTT
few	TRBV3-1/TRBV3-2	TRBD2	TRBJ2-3	CASSQFGGIYTDTQYF	TGTGCCAGCAGCCAATTCGGGGGGATCTACACAGATACGCAGTATTTT
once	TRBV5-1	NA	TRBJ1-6	CASSPGGGAQASPLHF	TGCGCCAGCAGCCCGGGTGGGGGGGCGCAGGCTTCACCCCTCCACTTT
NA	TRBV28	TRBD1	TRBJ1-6	CASSFSGTGRWDNSPLHF	TGTGCCAGCAGTTTTTCCGGGACAGGGCGGTGGGATAATTCACCCCTCCACTTT
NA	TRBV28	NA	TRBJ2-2	CASTLAPVTGELFF	TGTGCCAGCACTTTAGCGCCGGTCACCGGGGAGCTGTTTTTT
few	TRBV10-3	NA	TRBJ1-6	CAISVGQGGSPLHF	TGTGCCATCAGTGTTGGGCAGGGCGGTTCACCCCTCCACTTT
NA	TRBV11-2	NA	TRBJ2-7	CASSLVGDYEQYF	TGTGCCAGCAGCTTAGTGGGGGACTACGAGCAGTACTTC
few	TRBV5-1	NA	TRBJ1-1	CASSLDRVESPEAFF	TGCGCCAGCAGCTTGGACAGGGTGGAATCCCCTGAAGCTTTCTTT
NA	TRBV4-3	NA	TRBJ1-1	CASSLTQDSRTEAFF	TGCGCCAGCAGCCTTACCCAGGACTCGAGGACTGAAGCTTTCTTT
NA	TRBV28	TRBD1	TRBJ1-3	CASSFSGTGGGNTIYF	TGTGCCAGCAGTTTCTCCGGGACAGGGGGAGGAAACACCATATATTTT
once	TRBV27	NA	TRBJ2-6	CASSRTGLSSGANVLTF	TGTGCCAGCAGCAGGACAGGACTAAGCTCTGGGGCCAACGTCCTGACTTTC
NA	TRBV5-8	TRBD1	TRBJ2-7	CASSLGSHPGQGSEQYF	TGTGCCAGCAGCTTGGGATCGCATCCCGGACAGGGCAGCGAGCAGTACTTC
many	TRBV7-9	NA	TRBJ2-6	CASSLSESGANVLTF	TGTGCCAGCAGCTTGTCGGAGTCTGGGGCCAACGTCCTGACTTTC
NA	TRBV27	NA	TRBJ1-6	CASSSVQGNSPLHF	TGTGCCAGCAGTTCTGTCCAGGGTAATTCACCCCTCCACTTT
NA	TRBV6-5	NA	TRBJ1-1	CASSYSSNVNTEAFF	TGTGCCAGCAGTTACTCGTCCAATGTGAACACTGAAGCTTTCTTT
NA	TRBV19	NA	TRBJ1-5	CASSIGGEQPQHF	TGTGCCAGTAGTATAGGGGGGGAACAGCCCCAGCATTTT
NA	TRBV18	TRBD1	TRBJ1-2	CASSPGVRDRGNYGYTF	TGTGCCAGCTCACCGGGGGTGCGTGACAGGGGCAACTATGGCTACACCTTC
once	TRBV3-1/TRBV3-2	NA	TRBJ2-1	CASSHPRGSGLAYNEQFF	TGTGCCAGCAGCCACCCCCGAGGCTCAGGCCTGGCCTACAATGAGCAGTTCTTC